Presented here are 10 T cell receptor beta chains from one specimen sequenced in a study of blood T cell repertoires in COVID-19 (dated by TCRdb to about 2020). Libraries were built with the immunoSEQ multiplex PCR assay. TCRdb's version of the immuneACCESS table is confined to in-frame rearrangements and falls short of the full clone set. An unresolved V gene accounts for under half of the shortfall where checked; the remainder is of unknown origin. The sample yields over 100,000 clones; about 72% were counted once. In total, the top ten clones hold approximately 1.9% of the sample. The sequenced sample consisted of peripheral blood. The receptor set was obtained from a woman aged 65 to 85 with acute or convalescent COVID-19.

V usage is TRBV28 and J usage is TRBJ1-1; the match to TRBD1 covers 9 bases. The germline V gene encodes CDR1 MDHEN and CDR2 SYDVKM. The junction had 10 bases not matched to a gene; V was cut back by 6 bases and J by 5 bases. The CDR3 totals 15 residues. CDR3 DNA: TGTGCCAGCAGAGAACCACAGGGGGCAGGGACTGAAGCTTTCTTT. Translation: CASREPQGAGTEAFF.

The chain employs TRBV9 and TRBJ2-5; D not certain. The V end lost 0 bases, the J end lost 2 bases, and 5 bases lay between the germline ends. CDR3 length: 13 amino acids. Germline values: CDR1 SGDLS, CDR2 YYNGEE. The CDR3 loop reads CASSVAGQETQYF. The DNA for the CDR3 is TGTGCCAGCAGCGTAGCAGGTCAAGAGACCCAGTACTTC.

The rearrangement uses TRBV4-2 and TRBJ2-2, with 9 bases fitting TRBD2. The CDR3 has 19 residues. The germline CDR1 and CDR2 sequences are LGHNA and YNFKEQ. V lost 0 bases to trimming and J lost 4 bases; unmatched junction nucleotides: 12. CDR3 sequence reads: CASSQEFGGLAGITGELFF. Written as DNA, the CDR3 is TGTGCCAGCAGCCAAGAGTTTGGAGGCCTAGCGGGAATCACCGGGGAGCTGTTTTTT.

The V and J genes are TRBV5-8 and TRBJ1-6; 7 bases fit TRBD1. Germline assignment: CDR1 SGHTS and CDR2 YDEGEE. CDR3 length equals 18 residues. J was trimmed by 7 bases and V by 4 bases; bases with no gene match: 17. CDR3: CASSRIGQVWGNNSPLHF. Written as DNA, the CDR3 is TGTGCCAGCAGCCGAATCGGACAGGTTTGGGGGAACAATTCACCCCTCCACTTT. Based on the CDR3 plus reference TRBV5-8 and TRBJ1-6, the full variable domain is EAGVTQSPTHLIKTRGQQATLRCSPISGHTSVYWYQQALGLGLQFLLWYDEGEERNRGNFPPRFSGRQFPNYSSELNVNALELEDSALYLCASSRIGQVWGNNSPLHFGNGTRLTVT.

The V gene is TRBV6-5, the J gene TRBJ2-7, with D maybe TRBD2 (6 bases). This CDR3 is built from 15 residues. CDR1 and CDR2 from the germline V gene are MNHEY and SVGAGI. Deletions cut 2 bases from V and 1 base from J, with 12 bases between. CDR3 bases: TGTGCCAGCAGTTACGGAGGGGCAGTTTCCTACGAGCAGTACTTC. Its translation is CASSYGGAVSYEQYF.

The chain links TRBV4-1 to TRBJ1-2, with D possibly being TRBD1 (6 bases). The CDR3 spans 11 residues. The V end lost 4 bases, the J end lost 8 bases, and 8 bases lay between the germline ends. Germline assignment: CDR1 MGHRA and CDR2 YSYEKL. CDR3: CASSPGQGYTF. The CDR3 bases are TGCGCCAGCAGCCCTGGACAGGGCTACACCTTC.

This clone appeared a few times. V is TRBV7-2 and J is TRBJ1-1; TRBD1 agrees at 8 bases. V lost 5 bases and J lost 4; bases outside the gene matches: 9. CDR1 is SGHTA and CDR2 is FQGNSA in the germline V gene. This CDR3 comprises 15 residues. The CDR3: CASSQTRTGGTEAFF. DNA for the CDR3: TGTGCCAGCAGCCAAACCCGAACAGGGGGCACTGAAGCTTTCTTT.

This chain joins TRBV6-6 and TRBJ1-4, with D tentatively TRBD1 (6 bases). V gave up 2 bases and J gave up 8 bases, with 12 bases separating them. The V gene's germline CDR1 is MNHNY and CDR2 SVGAGI (reference sequence). This CDR3 is 14 amino acids long. The CDR3: CASSYTRGGEKLFF. The CDR3 DNA reads TGTGCCAGCAGTTACACCAGGGGTGGGGAAAAACTGTTTTTT.

V gene TRBV28 combines with J gene TRBJ1-1; TRBD1 matches at 8 bases. This CDR3 spans 15 amino acids. Looked up from germline, CDR1 is MDHEN and CDR2 is SYDVKM. Unmatched junction bases numbered 5, after V lost 4 bases and J lost 1 base. The chain's CDR3 is CASSSPTGANTEAFF. The CDR3, as DNA: TGTGCCAGCAGTTCCCCGACAGGGGCGAACACTGAAGCTTTCTTT.

V is TRBV5-4 and J is TRBJ2-2; 8 bases agree with TRBD1. The CDR3 has 15 residues. V trimming: 3 bases; J trimming: 2 bases; junction bases outside the gene matches: 3. Germline V CDR1 and CDR2: SGHNT, YYREEE (reference sequence). Written as DNA, the CDR3 is TGTGCCAGCAGCTGGGACAGGCAAAACACCGGGGAGCTGTTTTTT. Translated, it gives CASSWDRQNTGELFF. Full variable domain (remainder filled in from reference TRBV5-4 and TRBJ2-2): ETGVTQSPTHLIKTRGQQVTLRCSSQSGHNTVSWYQQALGQGPQFIFQYYREEENGRGNFPPRFSGLQFPNYSSELNVNALELDDSALYLCASSWDRQNTGELFFGEGSRLTVL.